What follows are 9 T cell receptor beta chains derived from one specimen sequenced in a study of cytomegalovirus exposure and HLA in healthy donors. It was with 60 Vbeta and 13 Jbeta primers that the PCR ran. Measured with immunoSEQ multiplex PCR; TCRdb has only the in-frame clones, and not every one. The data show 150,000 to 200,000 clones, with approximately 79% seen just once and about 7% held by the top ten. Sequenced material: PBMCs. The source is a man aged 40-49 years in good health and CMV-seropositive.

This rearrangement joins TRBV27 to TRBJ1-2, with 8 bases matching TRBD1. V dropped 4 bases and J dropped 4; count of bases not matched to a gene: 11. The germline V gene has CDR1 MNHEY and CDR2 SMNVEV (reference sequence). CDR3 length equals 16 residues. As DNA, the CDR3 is TGTGCCAGCAGTTCACGACAGGGGTCAGTACCCTATGGCTACACCTTC. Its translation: CASSSRQGSVPYGYTF.

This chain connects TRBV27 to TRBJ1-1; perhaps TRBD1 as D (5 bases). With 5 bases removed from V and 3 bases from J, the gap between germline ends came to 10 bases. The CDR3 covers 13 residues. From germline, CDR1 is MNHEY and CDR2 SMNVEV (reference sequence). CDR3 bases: TGTGCCAGCAGTCGGGGGTGGGACACTGAAGCTTTCTTT. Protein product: CASSRGWDTEAFF.

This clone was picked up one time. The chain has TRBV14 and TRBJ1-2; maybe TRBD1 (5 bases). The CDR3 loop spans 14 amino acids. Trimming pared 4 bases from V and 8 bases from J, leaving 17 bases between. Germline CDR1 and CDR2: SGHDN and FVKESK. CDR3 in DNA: TGTGCCAGCAGCCTTGGGACTGGACCCTTCGGCTACACCTTC. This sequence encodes CASSLGTGPFGYTF. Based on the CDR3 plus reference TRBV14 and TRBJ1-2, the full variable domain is EAGVTQFPSHSVIEKGQTVTLRCDPISGHDNLYWYRRVMGKEIKFLLHFVKESKQDESGMPNNRFLAERTGGTYSTLKVQPAELEDSGVYFCASSLGTGPFGYTFGSGTRLTVV.

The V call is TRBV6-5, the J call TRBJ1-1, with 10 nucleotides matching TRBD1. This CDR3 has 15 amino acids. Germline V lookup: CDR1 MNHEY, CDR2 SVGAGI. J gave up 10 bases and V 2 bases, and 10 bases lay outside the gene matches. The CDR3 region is CASSYRTTGGAIAFF. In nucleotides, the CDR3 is TGTGCCAGCAGTTACAGGACGACAGGGGGCGCGATAGCTTTCTTT.

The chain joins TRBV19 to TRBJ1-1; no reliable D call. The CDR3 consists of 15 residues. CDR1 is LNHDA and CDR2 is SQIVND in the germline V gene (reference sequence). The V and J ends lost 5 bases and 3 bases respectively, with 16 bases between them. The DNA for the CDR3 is TGTGCCAGTAGTGTATTCGGTAACCCGCACACTGAAGCTTTCTTT. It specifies CASSVFGNPHTEAFF.

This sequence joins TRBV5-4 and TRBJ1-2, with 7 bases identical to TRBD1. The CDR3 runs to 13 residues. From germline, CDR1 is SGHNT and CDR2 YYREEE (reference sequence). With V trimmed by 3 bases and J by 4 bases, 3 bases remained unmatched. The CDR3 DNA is TGTGCCAGCAGCTCGGACAGGCCCTATGGCTACACCTTC. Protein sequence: CASSSDRPYGYTF. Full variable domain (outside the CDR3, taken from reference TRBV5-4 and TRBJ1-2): ETGVTQSPTHLIKTRGQQVTLRCSSQSGHNTVSWYQQALGQGPQFIFQYYREEENGRGNFPPRFSGLQFPNYSSELNVNALELDDSALYLCASSSDRPYGYTFGSGTRLTVV.

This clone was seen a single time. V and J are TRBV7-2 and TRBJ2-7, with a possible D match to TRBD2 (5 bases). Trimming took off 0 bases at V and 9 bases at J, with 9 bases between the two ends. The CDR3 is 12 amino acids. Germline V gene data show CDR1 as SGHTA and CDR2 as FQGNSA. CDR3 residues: CASSLARGVQYF. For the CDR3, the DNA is TGTGCCAGCAGCTTAGCCCGGGGAGTGCAGTACTTC.

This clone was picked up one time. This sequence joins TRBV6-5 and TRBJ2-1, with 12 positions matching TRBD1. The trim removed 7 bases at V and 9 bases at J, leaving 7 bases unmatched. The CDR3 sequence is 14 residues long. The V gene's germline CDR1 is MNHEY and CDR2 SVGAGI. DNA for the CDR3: TGTGCCAGCATTGGGACAGGGGGCTACGGTGAGCAGTTCTTC. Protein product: CASIGTGGYGEQFF.

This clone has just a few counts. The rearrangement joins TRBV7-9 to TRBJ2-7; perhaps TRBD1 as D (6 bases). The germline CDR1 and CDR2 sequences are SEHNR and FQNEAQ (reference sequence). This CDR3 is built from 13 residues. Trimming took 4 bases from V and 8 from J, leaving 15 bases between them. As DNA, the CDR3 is TGTGCCAGCAGCTCGGGGTACCGGGACAAGCAGTACTTC. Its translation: CASSSGYRDKQYF.